This entry lists 18 T cell receptor beta chains sequenced from one sample in a study of T cells in Graves' hyperthyroidism and ophthalmopathy. The investigators amplified TCR beta CDR3 regions from RNA transcripts. The study used the HTBI primer set for a first-round RT-PCR of the TCR CDR3. MiXCR was run by TCRdb on the multiplex PCR reads, yielding one entry per CDR3 protein. The sample lists approximately 610,000 distinct CDR3 sequences, approximately 15% occurring once. The sequenced material came from blood. The receptors derive from a woman aged 18-29 years with Graves' hyperthyroidism.

The chain is built from TRBV20-1 and TRBJ1-1; 12 bases agree with TRBD1. The CDR3 runs to 16 residues. Per the germline V gene, CDR1 is DFQATT and CDR2 is SNEGSKA (reference sequence). The trim removed 6 bases at V and 0 bases at J, leaving 8 bases unmatched. CDR3 sequence (DNA): TGCAGTGCAGGGGGACAGGGGGCCCTTATGAACACTGAAGCTTTCTTT. This translates into CSAGGQGALMNTEAFF.

The table lists this clonotype with many counts. The chain recombines TRBV5-1 with TRBJ1-5; D is ambiguous. V was cut by 0 bases and J by 1 base, with 8 bases left in between. There are 15 residues in the CDR3. The V gene's germline CDR1 is SGHRS and CDR2 YFSETQ. The CDR3 bases are TGCGCCAGCAGCTTGGAAGGAGGGAGCAATCAGCCCCAGCATTTT. The encoded protein is CASSLEGGSNQPQHF.

The chain is built from TRBV20-1 and TRBJ2-3; 7 bases line up with TRBD2. Looked up from germline, CDR1 is DFQATT and CDR2 is SNEGSKA (reference sequence). CDR3 length equals 15 residues. Trimming cost V 3 bases and J 0 bases; bases outside gene matches: 6. The CDR3: CSASPSGTSTDTQYF. As DNA, the CDR3 is TGCAGTGCTAGCCCAAGCGGGACCAGCACAGATACGCAGTATTTT.

V usage is TRBV9 and J usage is TRBJ1-4; no clear D gene. Deletions cut 0 bases from V and 12 bases from J, with 21 bases between. This CDR3 region has 16 residues. CDR1 and CDR2 (germline): SGDLS, YYNGEE. CDR3 nucleotide sequence: TGTGCCAGCAGCGTAGAGCCGGCCCACATCGCTGGAGAACTGTTTTTT. Amino acid sequence: CASSVEPAHIAGELFF.

The chain carries TRBV6-1 and TRBJ1-1, with a tentative D call TRBD1 (6 bases). The V gene lost 8 bases and the J gene lost 7 bases, with 20 bases spanning the gap. Germline assignment: CDR1 MNHNS and CDR2 SASEGT. The CDR3 extends over 14 amino acids. CDR3 protein: CASSRRGGPHEAFF. CDR3 nucleotide sequence: TGTGCCAGCTCCCGGAGGGGGGGGCCGCATGAAGCTTTCTTT.

V is TRBV10-3 and J is TRBJ2-7; TRBD2 matches 12 bases. The CDR3 loop spans 17 amino acids. V lost 6 bases, J lost 0 bases, and 9 bases stayed unmatched. From germline, CDR1 is ENHRY and CDR2 SYGVKD. The CDR3 sequence: CAISAGTSGSHSYEQYF. The DNA of the CDR3 is TGTGCCATCAGCGCCGGGACTAGCGGGTCTCACTCCTACGAGCAGTACTTC.

The sample holds many counts of this clonotype. The chain employs TRBV28 and TRBJ1-2; D gene unclear. With 6 bases removed from V and 2 bases from J, the gap between germline ends came to 10 bases. The CDR3 totals 13 residues. Per the germline V gene, CDR1 is MDHEN and CDR2 is SYDVKM. The CDR3 coding sequence is TGTGCCAGCAGATCAGGAACCAACTATGGCTACACCTTC. Translation gives CASRSGTNYGYTF.

This clonotype occurred many times. This chain links TRBV5-6 with TRBJ2-3; TRBD2 aligns across 10 bases. J gave up 4 bases and V 4 bases, and 15 bases lay outside the gene matches. Germline CDR1 is SGHDT and CDR2 is YYEEEE. The CDR3 runs 18 residues. CDR3: CASSPGRVAGGTPDTQYF. The CDR3 nucleotides are TGTGCCAGCAGCCCGGGACGAGTAGCGGGAGGTACGCCAGATACGCAGTATTTT.

The J gene is TRBJ1-1, the V gene TRBV7-9, with 10 nucleotides matching TRBD1. This CDR3 has 16 amino acids. V shed 1 base and J 4 bases; nucleotides not matched to a gene: 6. CDR1 and CDR2 from the germline V gene are SEHNR and FQNEAQ (reference sequence). The CDR3 nucleotides read TGTGCCAGCAGCTTAGGACAGGGGGCGCGGGGCACTGAAGCTTTCTTT. This sequence encodes CASSLGQGARGTEAFF.

Ten or more counts support this clonotype. This chain links TRBV12-3 or TRBV12-4 with TRBJ1-1; 10 bases map to TRBD1. V lost 6 bases and J lost 5; bases outside the gene matches: 9. The CDR3 runs 15 residues. The CDR3, as DNA: TGTGCCAGCAGCAGGACAGGGGGGTCCTCTACTGAAGCTTTCTTT. This translates into CASSRTGGSSTEAFF.

The gene calls are TRBV12-3 or TRBV12-4 and TRBJ1-3; TRBD1 aligns across 8 bases. CDR3 length: 15 residues. Trimming took 7 bases from V and 0 from J; bases not matched to a gene: 5. The CDR3 nucleotides read TGTGCCAGCAAACAGGGGGGGAACTCTGGAAACACCATATATTTT. Its protein product is CASKQGGNSGNTIYF.

Concerning this clonotype itself: A much larger clonotype is one base distant, so this may be a read error. The V and J genes are TRBV7-2 and TRBJ2-3; D is undetermined. Germline loops: CDR1 SGHTA, CDR2 FQGNSA. This CDR3 has 17 residues. Trimming pared 1 base from V and 0 bases from J, leaving 14 bases between. This CDR3 reads CASSLEVAGPSTDTQYF. The CDR3 DNA reads as TGTGCCAGCAGCTTAGAGGTAGCCGGCCCTAGCACAGATACGCAGTATTTT.

V and J are TRBV9 and TRBJ1-1, with D unresolved. The CDR3 contains 14 residues. Trimming removed 0 bases at V and 4 bases at J, with 10 bases between. Looked up from germline, CDR1 is SGDLS and CDR2 is YYNGEE. As DNA, the CDR3 is TGTGCCAGCAGCGTAGACGGGATGAGCACTGAAGCTTTCTTT. Its translation: CASSVDGMSTEAFF.

The rearrangement links TRBV5-1 to TRBJ2-7; 8 bases map to TRBD1. Unmatched junction bases numbered 1, after V lost 6 bases and J lost 5 bases. This CDR3 has 11 amino acids. Germline assignment: CDR1 SGHRS and CDR2 YFSETQ. The CDR3 reads CASKQGDEQYF. The CDR3, as DNA: TGCGCCAGCAAACAGGGGGACGAGCAGTACTTC. The variable domain in full, with the rest retrieved from reference TRBV5-1 and TRBJ2-7, is KAGVTQTPRYLIKTRGQQVTLSCSPISGHRSVSWYQQTPGQGLQFLFEYFSETQRNKGNFPGRFSGRQFSNSRSEMNVSTLELGDSALYLCASKQGDEQYFGPGTRLTVT.

The rearrangement links TRBV11-2 to TRBJ2-4; TRBD2 matches at 7 bases. Germline CDR1 reads SGHAT; CDR2 reads FQNNGV. Trimming cost V 3 bases and J 2 bases; bases outside gene matches: 4. CDR3 length: 15 residues. As DNA, the CDR3 is TGTGCCAGCAGCTTGGGGGGGGTTTCCAAAAACATTCAGTACTTC. This gives the protein CASSLGGVSKNIQYF.

This clonotype has ten or more counts. V usage is TRBV13 and J usage is TRBJ2-3; D unresolved. V lost 2 bases to trimming and J lost 5 bases, with 2 bases between them. CDR1 and CDR2 (germline): PRHDT, FYEKMQ (reference sequence). The CDR3 has 11 amino acids. CDR3 loop: CASSLRDTQYF. The DNA of the CDR3 is TGTGCCAGCAGCTTAAGAGATACGCAGTATTTT.

The CDR3 loop is CASSPHYNEQFF. The CDR3, as DNA: TGTGCCAGCAGCCCCCACTACAATGAGCAGTTCTTC. The V and J genes are TRBV13 and TRBJ2-1; D gene ambiguous. With 5 bases removed from V and 3 bases from J, the gap between germline ends came to 5 bases. Germline loops: CDR1 PRHDT, CDR2 FYEKMQ (reference sequence). The CDR3 is 12 amino acids.

In its sample, this clonotype was seen a few times. The V and J genes are TRBV6-2 or TRBV6-3 and TRBJ1-5, with a possible D match to TRBD1 (6 bases). This CDR3 region has 20 residues. Trimming pared 2 bases from V and 1 base from J, leaving 24 bases between. Germline lookup yields CDR1 MNHEY and CDR2 SVGEGT. As DNA, the CDR3 is TGTGCCAGCAGTTACGTCCTGCTGGGGGCAGGGGAGGGCAGCAATCAGCCCCAGCATTTT. This gives the protein CASSYVLLGAGEGSNQPQHF.